These 18 T cell receptor beta chains share one sample of origin, sequenced in a study of OX40 agonist ivuxolimab in advanced cancers. Sequenced by immunoSEQ multiplex PCR; TCRdb stores in-frame clones only, minus some. The data show around 80,000 clones, with 85% seen just once and around 3.2% held by the top ten. The starting material was CD4+ or CD8+ T cells sorted from blood, obtained in a trial of the OX40 agonist ivuxolimab. These receptors came from an adult with an advanced solid tumor such as melanoma, head and neck, liver or kidney cancer.

Here the CDR3 reads CATSRLRTGPLPTEAFF. The CDR3 DNA is TGTGCCACCAGCAGACTTCGGACAGGGCCGTTGCCCACTGAAGCTTTCTTT. This chain joins TRBV15 and TRBJ1-1; 8 nucleotides align to TRBD1. The germline CDR1 and CDR2 sequences are LNHNV and YYDKDF (reference sequence). With V trimmed by 2 bases and J by 4 bases, 12 bases remained unmatched. The CDR3 runs to 17 residues.

In this sample, this clone turned up once. The chain recombines TRBV11-2 with TRBJ1-5; D ambiguous. V lost 7 bases and J 10 bases, leaving 2 bases between the germline ends. The CDR3 is 8 residues long. Germline values: CDR1 SGHAT, CDR2 FQNNGV. CDR3 in DNA: TGTGCCAGCAAACCCCAGCATTTT. Translation gives CASKPQHF.

The CDR3 nucleotides read TGTGCCAGCAGGGGGACATATAGCAATCAGCCCCAGCATTTT. Its protein is CASRGTYSNQPQHF. The rearrangement joins TRBV2 to TRBJ1-5; the D gene is possibly TRBD1 (6 bases). This CDR3 region has 14 residues. The germline V gene encodes CDR1 SNHLY and CDR2 FYNNEI. Trimming cost V 6 bases and J 0 bases, with 9 bases left between them.

The chain combines TRBV18 with TRBJ2-3; D call uncertain. Trimming took off 3 bases at V and 2 bases at J, with 9 bases between the two ends. The CDR3 is 14 amino acids. Germline-derived CDR1 and CDR2 are KGHSH and LQKENI. The CDR3 here is CASSPPENTDTQYF. For the CDR3, the DNA is TGTGCCAGCTCACCGCCAGAGAACACAGATACGCAGTATTTT.

The CDR3 loop reads CASSTQGSQPQHF. In nucleotides, the CDR3 is TGTGCCAGCTCGACCCAGGGATCTCAGCCCCAGCATTTT. This chain joins TRBV18 and TRBJ1-5, with D maybe TRBD1 (5 bases). The germline V gene has CDR1 KGHSH and CDR2 LQKENI. V was pared by 6 bases and J by 6 bases, with 12 bases between. The CDR3 sequence is 13 residues long.

The chain carries TRBV18 and TRBJ2-7; 10 positions match TRBD1. After removal of 4 bases from V and 1 base from J, the junction contained 7 bases not matched to a gene. There are 16 residues in the CDR3. Germline loops: CDR1 KGHSH, CDR2 LQKENI. The CDR3 sequence is CASSLAGTGASYEQYF. The CDR3 DNA sequence: TGTGCCAGCTCACTTGCCGGGACAGGGGCGTCCTACGAGCAGTACTTC.

This clone was counted a single time. V is TRBV6-6 and J is TRBJ1-4, with 11 bases fitting TRBD1. Per germline, CDR1 MNHNY and CDR2 SVGAGI (reference sequence). J was trimmed by 12 bases and V by 6 bases; bases with no gene match: 3. This CDR3 is built from 12 residues. CDR3 in DNA: TGTGCCAGCAGGCAGGGACAGGGGGAACTGTTTTTT. This gives the protein CASRQGQGELFF.

In its sample, this clone was seen a few times. V and J are TRBV7-2 and TRBJ2-1, with TRBD2 identical over 7 bases. V lost 3 bases, J lost 2 bases, and 7 bases stayed unmatched. CDR1 is SGHTA and CDR2 is FQGNSA in the germline V gene. The CDR3 is 16 amino acids. CDR3 sequence reads: CASSFGSGLTYNEQFF. DNA of the CDR3: TGTGCCAGCAGCTTCGGTAGCGGGCTGACCTACAATGAGCAGTTCTTC. Together with reference TRBV7-2 and TRBJ2-1, the CDR3 gives the full variable domain: GAGVSQSPSNKVTEKGKDVELRCDPISGHTALYWYRQSLGQGLEFLIYFQGNSAPDKSGLPSDRFSAERTGGSVSTLTIQRTQQEDSAVYLCASSFGSGLTYNEQFFGPGTRLTVL.

CDR3 nucleotides: TGTGCCAGCTCACCAGGGATGGACAGGGAATGGACCGGGGAGCTGTTTTTT. This encodes CASSPGMDREWTGELFF. The chain joins TRBV18 to TRBJ2-2; 8 positions agree with TRBD1. The CDR3 contains 17 residues. CDR1 and CDR2 (germline): KGHSH, LQKENI. With V trimmed by 2 bases and J by 5 bases, 10 bases remained unmatched. The whole variable domain, remainder taken from reference TRBV18 and TRBJ2-2, is NAGVMQNPRHLVRRRGQEARLRCSPMKGHSHVYWYRQLPEEGLKFMVYLQKENIIDESGMPKERFSAEFPKEGPSILRIQQVVRGDSAAYFCASSPGMDREWTGELFFGEGSRLTVL.

A few counts support this clone. The chain couples TRBV7-2 to TRBJ1-6, with TRBD1 matching over 8 bases. The CDR3 contains 14 residues. CDR1 is SGHTA, CDR2 FQGNSA, per germline. J gave up 7 bases and V 3 bases, and 2 bases lay outside the gene matches. The chain's CDR3 is CASSFGQGNSPLHF. DNA for the CDR3: TGTGCCAGCAGCTTTGGACAGGGAAATTCACCCCTCCACTTT.

J is TRBJ2-3 and V is TRBV9; TRBD1 might be the D (6 bases). Trimming stripped 0 bases from V and 3 bases from J, with 11 bases between. This CDR3 is 15 amino acids long. In germline, CDR1 is SGDLS, CDR2 YYNGEE. Here the CDR3 reads CASSVAPQGTDTQYF. CDR3 in DNA: TGTGCCAGCAGCGTAGCCCCGCAGGGGACAGATACGCAGTATTTT. Complete variable domain (other parts from reference TRBV9 and TRBJ2-3): DSGVTQTPKHLITATGQRVTLRCSPRSGDLSVYWYQQSLDQGLQFLIQYYNGEERAKGNILERFSAQQFPDLHSELNLSSLELGDSALYFCASSVAPQGTDTQYFGPGTRLTVL.

This clone was counted between two and nine times. The V call is TRBV7-9, the J call TRBJ2-2, with TRBD1 matching over 7 bases. The V and J ends lost 4 bases and 4 bases, in that order; junction bases with no gene match: 3. This CDR3 has 14 residues. CDR1 is SEHNR, CDR2 FQNEAQ, per germline (reference sequence). As DNA, the CDR3 is TGTGCCAGCAGCTCGTACAGGGGCACCGGGGAGCTGTTTTTT. It yields the protein CASSSYRGTGELFF.

The V gene is TRBV18, the J gene TRBJ1-3; 9 positions match TRBD1. There are 16 residues in the CDR3. CDR1 is KGHSH and CDR2 is LQKENI in the germline V gene. The junction had 3 bases not matched to a gene; V was cut back by 3 bases and J by 0 bases. The CDR3 protein is CASSPTGGSSGNTIYF. In DNA, the CDR3 is TGTGCCAGCTCACCTACAGGGGGCTCCTCTGGAAACACCATATATTTT.

The chain has TRBV5-1 and TRBJ1-5; D remains unclear. The CDR3 covers 18 residues. Looked up from germline, CDR1 is SGHRS and CDR2 is YFSETQ. V was cut by 0 bases and J by 0 bases, with 16 bases left in between. The CDR3 DNA reads as TGCGCCAGCAGCTTGGAGCCTACCTTTGGATATAGCAATCAGCCCCAGCATTTT. Protein sequence: CASSLEPTFGYSNQPQHF.

The chain joins TRBV5-8 to TRBJ2-7; 10 nucleotides agree with TRBD2. CDR1 and CDR2 from the germline V gene are SGHTS and YDEGEE. With V trimmed by 4 bases and J by 6 bases, 10 bases remained unmatched. The CDR3 has 15 amino acids. The CDR3 protein is CASSHGSGRAGEQYF. CDR3 bases: TGTGCCAGCAGCCATGGGAGCGGGAGGGCTGGCGAGCAGTACTTC.

The J gene is TRBJ1-5, the V gene TRBV6-5, with TRBD1 identical over 8 bases. The germline V gene encodes CDR1 MNHEY and CDR2 SVGAGI. The length of the CDR3 is 14 residues. After removal of 8 bases from V and 7 bases from J, the junction contained 10 bases not matched to a gene. CDR3 loop: CASGRGQARQPQHF. The CDR3 DNA follows: TGTGCCAGCGGAAGGGGACAGGCGAGACAGCCCCAGCATTTT.

This rearrangement joins TRBV6-1 to TRBJ2-3; 7 bases are a match to TRBD2. The CDR3 loop spans 14 amino acids. Per germline, CDR1 MNHNS and CDR2 SASEGT. J was trimmed by 5 bases and V by 7 bases; bases with no gene match: 9. DNA for the CDR3: TGTGCCAGCACCCGCGGACTAGGCGAAGATACGCAGTATTTT. It encodes CASTRGLGEDTQYF.

The V gene is TRBV6-6, the J gene TRBJ2-7, with 9 positions matching TRBD1. Unmatched junction bases numbered 6, after V lost 8 bases and J lost 4 bases. The CDR3 covers 13 residues. CDR1 is MNHNY, CDR2 SVGAGI, per germline (reference sequence). This chain's CDR3 is CASGTGGPYEQYF. The CDR3 DNA reads as TGTGCCAGCGGAACAGGGGGCCCGTACGAGCAGTACTTC.